This is a list of T cell receptor beta chains from one sample in a study of blood T cell repertoires in COVID-19. Sequencing used immunoSEQ multiplex PCR; TCRdb keeps in-frame clones, though not all of them. Here the sample spans around 310,000 clones, about 89% being singletons. What was sequenced was peripheral blood. These receptors all stem from a woman aged 55-75 years with acute or convalescent COVID-19. Each CDR3 is given with its conserved first and last residue.

J gene,V gene,CDR3 length,CDR3 protein
TRBJ2-7,TRBV6-6,13,CASSDRGLYEQYF
TRBJ1-1,TRBV18,13,CASSPSGQLEAFF
TRBJ2-7,TRBV5-5,16,CASSLGVGQGAYEQYF
TRBJ2-7,TRBV7-9,16,CASSPPGQGGLNEQYF
TRBJ2-6,TRBV6-1,18,CASSAPGLAGSGANVLTF
TRBJ1-6,TRBV4-3,17,CASSQDLVGLVNSPLHF
TRBJ2-1,TRBV9,15,CASSAGGTSGVDEFF
TRBJ2-3,TRBV4-1,17,CASSQVRASGGTDTQYF
TRBJ2-1,TRBV18,16,CASSPTDALAPNEQFF
TRBJ2-2,TRBV2,15,CASSDQALNTGELFF
TRBJ1-6,TRBV19,13,CASSMGQLSPLHF
TRBJ2-3,TRBV9,15,CASSYSGLVTDTQYF
TRBJ1-2,TRBV7-2,14,CASSSTGGAGGYTF
TRBJ1-2,TRBV5-5,14,CASSWGQSNYGYTF